Listed below are T cell receptor beta chains from one sample, sequenced in a study of CD8+CD57+ T cells in acquired aplastic anemia. Each CDR3 protein gets one entry after TCRdb re-called the reads with MiXCR. The sample carries about 110,000 distinct CDR3 sequences, less than 65% recorded once. The sequenced material came from sorted CD4+, CD8+, or CD8+CD57+ T cells (not recorded which) from PBMCs. The source is a human donor in good health, serving as a control. Both conserved end residues are part of each CDR3.

j_gene	v_gene	CDR3aa
TRBJ2-7	TRBV4-2	CASSQPGQSYEQYF
TRBJ1-5	TRBV3-1	CVSSQDSGGNQPQHF
TRBJ2-7	TRBV7-2	CASSLRDFYEQYF
TRBJ1-5	TRBV25-1	CASTGQGVLRPQHF
TRBJ2-1	TRBV7-9	CASSLSSRDRYNEQFF
TRBJ2-7	TRBV7-8	CASSGGTDYEQYF
TRBJ1-3	TRBV10-1	CASERGTSGNTIYF
TRBJ2-1	TRBV6-5	CASSYSNEQFF
TRBJ1-5	TRBV12-3/TRBV12-4	CASSFGGAVGNQPQHF
TRBJ1-1	TRBV6-5	CASSYSSTNTEAFF
TRBJ2-3	TRBV6-2/TRBV6-3	CASRKGVTDTQYF
TRBJ2-3	TRBV7-8	CASSPIAGATHTQYF